This is a list of T cell receptor beta chains from one sample in a study of tumour-infiltrating T cells in Burkitt lymphoma. Using immunoSEQ multiplex PCR, the repertoire was profiled, and TCRdb retains in-frame clones only, with some absent. The sample lists about 14,000 clones, less than 90% occurring once. The source material was tumor tissue. Receptor source: a human donor with diffuse large B-cell lymphoma. The CDR3 runs from the conserved cysteine through the conserved F or W. A D gene is named only where the DNA matches it firmly. Clone sizes are given selectively: once, few, many, or a class where the clone is expanded.

.	once	TRBV5-4	TRBJ1-3	TGTGCCAGCAGACTGGACACCTCTGGAAACACCATATATTTT	CASRLDTSGNTIYF
.	few	TRBV13	TRBJ2-1	TGTGCCAGCAGCCCCCAACGGGCCTCCTACAATGAGCAGTTCTTC	CASSPQRASYNEQFF
.	once	TRBV7-9	TRBJ1-1	TGTGCCAGCAGCCCAGGTCAGAGGAGGGCTTTCTTT	CASSPGQRRAFF
.	.	TRBV10-3	TRBJ2-1	TGTGCCATCAGTGATACCAGGACGACGTACAATGAGCAGTTCTTC	CAISDTRTTYNEQFF
.	.	TRBV6-4	TRBJ2-7	TGTGCCAGCACCGAGGTTAGGTACGAGCAGTACTTC	CASTEVRYEQYF
.	.	TRBV11-1	TRBJ2-7	TGTGCCAGCAGCGCGGTCAGGTTGGGAGCCTACGAGCAGTACTTC	CASSAVRLGAYEQYF
TRBD1	.	TRBV5-8	TRBJ1-5	TGTGCCAGCAGCTTGGCCGGGACAGGCAATCAGCCCCAGCATTTT	CASSLAGTGNQPQHF
TRBD2	.	TRBV11-2	TRBJ2-5	TGTGCCAGCAACTCCTTAGCGGGAGGTGGGCGGGAGACCCAGTACTTC	CASNSLAGGGRETQYF
TRBD2	.	TRBV9	TRBJ2-7	TGTGCCAGCAGCGTCGGGACTAGCGGGCGCTCCACTCCCTACGAGCAGTACTTC	CASSVGTSGRSTPYEQYF
TRBD1	.	TRBV5-6	TRBJ1-1	TGTGCCAGCAGCTTGGATACAGGGGGTGAAGCTTTCTTT	CASSLDTGGEAFF
TRBD1	few	TRBV27	TRBJ2-7	TGTGCCAGCAGTGGGACAGGGGTTTACGAGCAGTACTTC	CASSGTGVYEQYF
.	.	TRBV9	TRBJ2-5	TGTGCCAGCAGCGTAGGAAGCGCCCAGGAGACCCAGTACTTC	CASSVGSAQETQYF
TRBD1	.	TRBV9	TRBJ2-1	TGTGCCAGCAGCTCTCCACTGGGACAGGACTCCTACAATGAGCAGTTCTTC	CASSSPLGQDSYNEQFF
.	.	TRBV29-1	TRBJ2-5	TGCAGCGTTGTAGGGTTTGGCGAGACCCAGTACTTC	CSVVGFGETQYF
TRBD1	once	TRBV4-1	TRBJ2-7	TGCGCCAGCAGCCAAGATTTGGAGACAGGGGTCTCCTACGAGCAGTACTTC	CASSQDLETGVSYEQYF
.	.	TRBV19	TRBJ1-1	TGTGCCAGTAGTACCGCACCGGTTTGGAACACTGAAGCTTTCTTT	CASSTAPVWNTEAFF
.	.	TRBV19	TRBJ1-1	TGTGCCAGTAGAAAAGCAGGGGAAAGCACTGAAGCTTTCTTT	CASRKAGESTEAFF
.	.	TRBV19	TRBJ1-2	TGTGCCAGTAGTACAACAGGGAACTATGGCTACACCTTC	CASSTTGNYGYTF
.	.	TRBV2	TRBJ2-5	TGTGCCAGCAGCCCCCGTGTTTGGGAGACCCAGTACTTC	CASSPRVWETQYF
TRBD2	.	TRBV7-8	TRBJ2-3	TGTGCCAGCAGTCCCAGCGGGAGAGGCACAGATACGCAGTATTTT	CASSPSGRGTDTQYF
TRBD2	.	TRBV29-1	TRBJ2-1	TGCAGCGTTAACACTGAGGGGACTAGCTGGAATGAGCAGTTCTTC	CSVNTEGTSWNEQFF
TRBD1	.	TRBV29-1	TRBJ2-5	TGCAGCGCCGAGACAGGGGTAGGAGAGACCCAGTACTTC	CSAETGVGETQYF
.	few	TRBV21-1	TRBJ2-3	TGTGCCAGCAGCAAACCCCTGCGGGGCACAGATACGCAGTATTTT	CASSKPLRGTDTQYF
TRBD2	.	TRBV11-2	TRBJ2-5	TGTGCCAGCAGCCCGGGGCTAGCGGGAGGGGGGGAGACCCAGTACTTC	CASSPGLAGGGETQYF
TRBD1	.	TRBV19	TRBJ1-1	TGTGCCAGTAGTATAGTTGGACAGGGGGTGATGAACACTGAAGCTTTCTTT	CASSIVGQGVMNTEAFF
.	.	TRBV11-2	TRBJ1-4	TGTGCCAGCAGCCCCGGGACGAGCAATGAAAAACTGTTTTTT	CASSPGTSNEKLFF
.	.	TRBV10-3	TRBJ2-7	TGTGCCATCAGTGGACAGGACGAGCAGTACTTC	CAISGQDEQYF
.	.	TRBV11-1	TRBJ1-1	TGTGCCAGCACCCTAGGTGAGGTCAACACTGAAGCTTTCTTT	CASTLGEVNTEAFF
.	few	TRBV5-1	TRBJ1-1	TGCGCCAGCAGCTTGGAAGCGGGCGGCACTGAAGCTTTCTTT	CASSLEAGGTEAFF
.	.	TRBV25-1	TRBJ1-2	TGTGCCAGCAGTGAAACAGACATGACTTGGGGCTATGGCTACACCTTC	CASSETDMTWGYGYTF
.	.	TRBV27	TRBJ2-7	TGTGCCAGCAGTTTAACCCCGACAGGAGCAGCCTACGAGCAGTACTTC	CASSLTPTGAAYEQYF
.	.	TRBV7-2	TRBJ2-7	TGTGCCAGCAGCTTGGGGCTCTGGGAGCAGTACTTC	CASSLGLWEQYF
.	.	TRBV4-3	TRBJ2-1	TGCGCCAGCAGCCAAGAGTCAGCAATCTCCTACAATGAGCAGTTCTTC	CASSQESAISYNEQFF
.	few	TRBV5-6	TRBJ2-7	TGTGCCAGCAGCTTGGCCGAGTACGAGCAGTACTTC	CASSLAEYEQYF
.	.	TRBV12-5	TRBJ2-5	TGTGCTAGTGGGGTTCAAGGAGAGACCCAGTACTTC	CASGVQGETQYF
.	.	TRBV19	TRBJ2-3	TGTGCCAGTAGAGGGGTACAGGTAGATACGCAGTATTTT	CASRGVQVDTQYF
TRBD1	.	TRBV6-5	TRBJ2-5	TGTGCCAGCAGGTGGACAGGGCTTCAAGAGACCCAGTACTTC	CASRWTGLQETQYF
TRBD1	.	TRBV2	TRBJ2-2	TGTGCCAGCAGTGTAACAGGGGGGAGCACCGGGGAGCTGTTTTTT	CASSVTGGSTGELFF
TRBD2	.	TRBV9	TRBJ2-3	TGTGCCAGCAGCGTAGCCGAGGGACTAGCGTCAGATACGCAGTATTTT	CASSVAEGLASDTQYF
.	once	TRBV5-6	TRBJ2-3	TGTGCCAGCAGCTTCACGGTGGGGACGGACAATCAGCCCCAGTATTTT	CASSFTVGTDNQPQYF
.	.	TRBV20-1	TRBJ2-3	TGCAGTGCTAGCGGGTGGGATACGCAGTATTTT	CSASGWDTQYF
.	.	TRBV5-6	TRBJ2-3	TGTGCCAGCAGCTTGGGGCAGCGGATTACAGATACGCAGTATTTT	CASSLGQRITDTQYF
TRBD2	.	TRBV7-2	TRBJ2-5	TGTGCCACCGTAGCGGGGCAAGAGACCCAGTACTTC	CATVAGQETQYF
.	.	TRBV5-1	TRBJ2-5	TGCGCCAGCAGCTTGGAAGGGGGACTCCTAACTGGAGCCCAGTACTTC	CASSLEGGLLTGAQYF
.	.	TRBV5-1	TRBJ1-4	TGCGCCAGCAGCTTGGATTACAGGGTTCGCGAAAAACTGTTTTTT	CASSLDYRVREKLFF
TRBD2	.	TRBV9	TRBJ2-1	TGTGCCAGCAGCGTCGCCCCTAGCGGGGGTGAGCAGTTCTTC	CASSVAPSGGEQFF
.	.	TRBV5-1	TRBJ2-3	TGCGCCAGCAGCGTCTCCACAGATACGCAGTATTTT	CASSVSTDTQYF
.	.	TRBV14	TRBJ2-7	TGTGCCAGCAGCCAAGCCCTGACCTACGAGCAGTACTTC	CASSQALTYEQYF
.	once	TRBV18	TRBJ1-2	TGTGCCAGCTCACCAGAGGGGTTCCAGGGCTACACCTTC	CASSPEGFQGYTF
TRBD1	.	TRBV27	TRBJ1-1	TGTGCCAGCAGTTTGGAGGCACAGGGGCTGCACACTGAAGCTTTCTTT	CASSLEAQGLHTEAFF
.	.	TRBV9	TRBJ2-5	TGTGCCAGCAGCGTAGAGGGGCTACGGCATAGCGAGACCCAGTACTTC	CASSVEGLRHSETQYF
TRBD1	medium-sized	TRBV9	TRBJ2-7	TGTGCCAGCGGACAGGGGTACGAGCAGTACTTC	CASGQGYEQYF
TRBD1	.	TRBV5-4	TRBJ2-5	TGTGCCAGCAGCACCGGGACAGGGGGGGAGACCCAGTACTTC	CASSTGTGGETQYF
.	.	TRBV25-1	TRBJ2-7	TGTGCCAGCAGTGTCCTCTACGAGCAGTACTTC	CASSVLYEQYF